This section outlines one T cell receptor beta chain sequence together with its context. The antigen is undetermined. The CDR3 runs 16 residues. Deletions cut 4 bases from V and 2 bases from J, with 15 bases between. Per the germline V gene, CDR1 is LNHDA and CDR2 is SQIVND (reference sequence). The sample comes from a study of T cell repertoires in cytomegalovirus infection. TCRdb re-called the reads through MiXCR, storing one row per CDR3 protein. This table has hundreds of thousands of distinct CDR3 sequences, about a third appearing once. V and J are TRBV19 and TRBJ2-4; D could derive from TRBD1 or TRBD2 (5 bases each). Material: cultured CD8+ T cells from PBMCs, obtained from culture after CMV antigen stimulation. The sequence was obtained from a human donor in good health (CMV status not recorded). Some clones in this sample may be carry-over from other donors' samples. Here the CDR3 DNA reads TGTGCCAGTAGTAATAGTAGGGGACCGACCAAAAACATTCAGTACTTC. Translated, it gives CASSNSRGPTKNIQYF.